The entry below describes one T cell receptor beta chain. In the study's own analysis: For nucleated cells, counts were estimated from reference gene primer amplification. Clones were sequenced by immunoSEQ multiplex PCR, and TCRdb holds only the in-frame ones, with some missing. V and J calls and clone size follow that table, whereas D and trimming were derived from the DNA. The table lists under 80,000 clones, 80% of them singletons. Looked up from germline, CDR1 is MDHEN and CDR2 is SYDVKM. The CDR3 is 15 amino acids. Deletions cut 5 bases from V and 1 base from J, with 12 bases between. This entry comes from a study of blood T cell repertoires in COVID-19.

The material sequenced was peripheral blood. The origin of this receptor is a human donor in a cohort sampled during active COVID-19. This chain links TRBV28 with TRBJ2-1, with D uncertain. Written as DNA, the CDR3 is TGTGCCAGCAGTCCCGTCGACGGGTCCTACAATGAGCAGTTCTTC. This sequence encodes CASSPVDGSYNEQFF. The full variable domain, with the rest looked up from reference TRBV28 and TRBJ2-1, is DVKVTQSSRYLVKRTGEKVFLECVQDMDHENMFWYRQDPGLGLRLIYFSYDVKMKEKGDIPEGYSVSREKKERFSLILESASTNQTSMYLCASSPVDGSYNEQFFGPGTRLTVL.